This is a list of T cell receptor beta chains from one sample in a study of blood T cells in healthy people across ages. TCRdb fed the 5' RACE reads into MiXCR, producing one record per CDR3 protein. The sample lists 750,000 or so distinct CDR3 sequences, 25% seen once, with 9% to 9.5% in the top ten. These data were also reused for a study on T cells of mothers and their children.

The sequencing sample was made of blood. The receptor set was obtained from a boy between 10 and 17 years old in good health. The CDR3 runs from the conserved cysteine through the conserved F or W. A D gene is named only where the DNA matches it firmly. Size tells how often a clone was seen (once, few, many) or the class of an expanded clone, and some rows leave it out.

abundance	v_gene	d_gene	j_gene	CDR3nt	CDR3aa
NA	TRBV28	TRBD2	TRBJ2-7	TGTGCCAGCAGTCCACTATCTAGCGGGGGGGGCTACTACGAGCAGTACTTC	CASSPLSSGGGYYEQYF
few	TRBV12-3/TRBV12-4	NA	TRBJ1-1	TGTGCCAGCAGGGGCCCGACAGTCCACTGGAACACTGAAGCTTTCTTT	CASRGPTVHWNTEAFF
few	TRBV13	TRBD1	TRBJ1-4	TGTGCCAGCAGCCAACAGGGGATATGGGAAAAACTGTTTTTT	CASSQQGIWEKLFF
NA	TRBV6-5	NA	TRBJ2-7	TGTGCCAGCAGTCCATGGAGAGAAGTCATCTACGAGCAGTACTTC	CASSPWREVIYEQYF
few	TRBV29-1	TRBD2	TRBJ2-7	TGCAGCGCTGGGACTAGCGCGTCCTACGAGCAGTACTTC	CSAGTSASYEQYF
NA	TRBV12-3/TRBV12-4	NA	TRBJ1-3	TGTGCCAGCAGGCCCTGGGACGGCAGCTCTGGAAACACCATATATTTT	CASRPWDGSSGNTIYF
NA	TRBV7-9	TRBD1	TRBJ2-5	TGTGCCAGCAGGTCGACAGGGGGTGGTGAGACCCAGTACTTC	CASRSTGGGETQYF
NA	TRBV5-1	NA	TRBJ1-1	TGCGCCAGCAGCTTGGACGCAGGGCAGAACACTGAAGCTTTCTTT	CASSLDAGQNTEAFF
few	TRBV11-1	TRBD2	TRBJ2-5	TGTGCCAGCGGACTCACTCCAGGGACTAGCGGTACCCAGTACTTC	CASGLTPGTSGTQYF
NA	TRBV5-6	NA	TRBJ2-7	TGTGCCAGCAGCTTGGATCGGACGGACTACGAGCAGTACTTC	CASSLDRTDYEQYF
few	TRBV3-1	TRBD2	TRBJ2-1	TGTGCCAGCAGCGAAACCGGGACTAGAGGAGTCAATGAGCAGTTCTTC	CASSETGTRGVNEQFF
few	TRBV9	TRBD1	TRBJ1-2	TGTGCCAGCAGCGCCCTACAGGGGGCGGAAGGCTACACCTTC	CASSALQGAEGYTF
few	TRBV6-1	TRBD2	TRBJ2-7	TGTGCCAGCAGGAGATGGGGACTAGCGGGAGGCGACGAGCAGTACTTC	CASRRWGLAGGDEQYF
NA	TRBV5-1	NA	TRBJ1-2	TGCGCCAGCAGCTTGGGGACAAGAGTTGATGGCTACACCTTC	CASSLGTRVDGYTF
few	TRBV6-1	NA	TRBJ2-7	TGTGCCAGCAGGAATCGATTACTAACGAGCTCCTACGAGCAGTACTTC	CASRNRLLTSSYEQYF
few	TRBV6-1	NA	TRBJ2-1	TGTGCCAGCACCGAGGGGCGGTACAATGAGCAGTTCTTC	CASTEGRYNEQFF
NA	TRBV7-9	NA	TRBJ1-1	TGTGCCAGCAGCTGGAACCTGGACACTGAAGCTTTCTTT	CASSWNLDTEAFF
NA	TRBV24-1	NA	TRBJ1-4	TGTGCCACCAGTGATTGCGCCCCCTGGAAACTGTTTTTT	CATSDCAPWKLFF
NA	TRBV28	NA	TRBJ1-3	TGTGCCAGCAGTTACAGGGAGTACTCTGGAAACACCATATATTTT	CASSYREYSGNTIYF
NA	TRBV6-5	NA	TRBJ2-7	TGTGCCAGCAGTTACTCGGCAGGAGGCTCCTACGAGCAGTACTTC	CASSYSAGGSYEQYF
few	TRBV5-5	NA	TRBJ1-2	TGTGCCAGCAGCCCAACTGGGGGATTTGGCCAGGGAACCTATGGCTACACCTTC	CASSPTGGFGQGTYGYTF
NA	TRBV27	NA	TRBJ2-5	TGTGCCAGCAAAAAACAACCTCCCGGGGCGGCAGAGACCCAGTACTTC	CASKKQPPGAAETQYF
few	TRBV3-1	NA	TRBJ1-4	TGTGCCAGCAGCCAAACATCTAATGAAAAACTGTTTTTT	CASSQTSNEKLFF
NA	TRBV9	TRBD2	TRBJ2-1	TGTGCCAGCAGTGGTTGGGGCGGGAGAAACAATGAGCAGTTCTTC	CASSGWGGRNNEQFF
few	TRBV20-1	NA	TRBJ1-4	TGCAGTGCTAGATTTCGGGAGGGTGAACTGTTTTTT	CSARFREGELFF
NA	TRBV20-1	TRBD2	TRBJ2-1	TGCAGTGCCCTTGGACTAGCGCTCGCTCATGAGCAGTTCTTC	CSALGLALAHEQFF
NA	TRBV6-1	NA	TRBJ2-1	TGTGCCAGCCTTCGACGGAACAATGAGCAGTTCTTC	CASLRRNNEQFF
NA	TRBV6-1	TRBD2	TRBJ2-1	TGTGCCAGCAGCGTTATGCTCAGCGGGGGCCCCTACAATGAGCAGTTCTTC	CASSVMLSGGPYNEQFF
few	TRBV7-9	TRBD2	TRBJ2-1	TGTGCCAGCAGCTCGTGGACTAGCGGGCTGCTACGGGATGAGCAGTTCTTC	CASSSWTSGLLRDEQFF
few	TRBV20-1	TRBD2	TRBJ2-3	TGCAGTGCTCGACCTCTAGCGGTGACAGATACGCAGTATTTT	CSARPLAVTDTQYF
NA	TRBV7-8	NA	TRBJ1-1	TGTGCCAGTGTTCGGATTGCTGAAGCTTTCTTT	CASVRIAEAFF
NA	TRBV11-2	NA	TRBJ2-1	TGTGCCAGCAACTTAGGTCTAGGTACTTTGAATGAGCAGTTCTTC	CASNLGLGTLNEQFF
NA	TRBV23-1	TRBD1	TRBJ1-1	TGCGCCAGCAGACCGTGGGACAGGATGAACACTGAAGCTTTCTTT	CASRPWDRMNTEAFF
NA	TRBV20-1	NA	TRBJ2-5	TGCAGTGCTAGCTCCGAGCAAGAGGCCCAGTACTTC	CSASSEQEAQYF
few	TRBV5-1	NA	TRBJ2-2	TGCGCCAGCAGCGAGGTCGAGGGGAACACCGGGGAGCTGTTTTTT	CASSEVEGNTGELFF
few	TRBV28	TRBD1	TRBJ1-2	TGTGCCAGTTCTGGCTACAGGGGGTCCTATGGCTACACCTTC	CASSGYRGSYGYTF
few	TRBV28	NA	TRBJ1-5	TGTGCCGGGGGCGGGGGGGCCGCTCAGCCCCAGCATTTT	CAGGGGAAQPQHF
few	TRBV24-1	NA	TRBJ1-3	TGTGCCACCACCGGCCCTAACCCTAACTCTGGAAACACCATATATTTT	CATTGPNPNSGNTIYF
NA	TRBV6-2/TRBV6-3	TRBD2	TRBJ2-7	TGTGCCGCCGGACTAGCGGACTCCTACGAGCAGTACTTC	CAAGLADSYEQYF
few	TRBV7-3	TRBD2	TRBJ2-7	TGTGCCAGCAGCTTAAGGCCGAGCGGGAGGGGCTACGAGCAGTACTTC	CASSLRPSGRGYEQYF
many	TRBV7-2	NA	TRBJ2-5	TGTGCCAGCAGCTTAGGAAGTGCTCCGGGCGAGACCCAGTACTTC	CASSLGSAPGETQYF
NA	TRBV27	NA	TRBJ2-7	TGTGCCAGTAGGGGGGACGAGAGCTCCTACGAGCAGTACTTC	CASRGDESSYEQYF
few	TRBV7-9	NA	TRBJ2-7	TGTGCCAGCAGCTTACCCCCCGTGGTCGAGCAGTACTTC	CASSLPPVVEQYF
NA	TRBV20-1	NA	TRBJ1-2	TGCAGTGCTATCGTCAGGGGAGGTGGCTACACCTTC	CSAIVRGGGYTF
NA	TRBV24-1	NA	TRBJ2-2	TGTGCCACCAGTGATTTGGCGGACCGGGAGCTGTTTTTT	CATSDLADRELFF
few	TRBV4-3	NA	TRBJ1-2	TGCGCCAGCAGCCAAGATTTATCGGGTTATGGCTACACCTTC	CASSQDLSGYGYTF
few	TRBV2	TRBD2	TRBJ2-1	TGTGCCACCAACCGGGCATGGGGGGGTTCCTACAATGAGCAGTTCTTC	CATNRAWGGSYNEQFF
NA	TRBV9	NA	TRBJ2-6	TGTGCCAGCAGCGTAGAAGGGCTAGAGGCCAACGTCCTGACTTTC	CASSVEGLEANVLTF
NA	TRBV6-5	NA	TRBJ2-7	TGTGCCGGCAGTTACTCCTTCGGACACCACGAGCAGTACTTC	CAGSYSFGHHEQYF
NA	TRBV21-1	NA	TRBJ2-5	TGTGCCAGTGCACTAGCGGTGAACCAAGAGACCCAGTACTTC	CASALAVNQETQYF